This is a list of T cell receptor beta chains from one sample in a study of blood T cells in healthy people across ages. MiXCR, run by TCRdb on the 5' RACE reads, gives a single entry per CDR3 protein. The data contain 1,500,000 or so distinct CDR3 sequences, under 55% of them singletons. Sequencing was performed on blood. The receptors shown here come from a woman younger than 35 in good health. The CDR3 runs from the conserved cysteine through the conserved F or W. The order of the fields is clone size, J gene, CDR3 length, V gene, D gene, CDR3 DNA, CDR3 protein. D genes are given only for firm matches. Some rows have no size entry. The others give once, few or many, or a class for an expanded clone.

clone size: few; J gene: TRBJ1-5; CDR3 length: 14; V gene: TRBV12-3/TRBV12-4; D gene: .; CDR3 DNA: TGTGTCACCACCCCCGGGGGTTTTAATCAGCCCCAGCATTTT; CDR3 protein: CVTTPGGFNQPQHF
clone size: .; J gene: TRBJ1-2; CDR3 length: 14; V gene: TRBV7-2; D gene: TRBD1; CDR3 DNA: TGTGCCAGCAGCTGGGACAGGGGTGGCTATGGCTACACCTTC; CDR3 protein: CASSWDRGGYGYTF
clone size: many; J gene: TRBJ2-1; CDR3 length: 17; V gene: TRBV6-5; D gene: .; CDR3 DNA: TGTGCCAGCAGTTACTCTCCGCCGGGGCGGCTTCGCAATGAGCAGTTCTTC; CDR3 protein: CASSYSPPGRLRNEQFF
clone size: few; J gene: TRBJ1-2; CDR3 length: 16; V gene: TRBV15; D gene: TRBD1; CDR3 DNA: TGTGCCACCAGCAGAGATCGACAGGGGGATCGTGTTGGCTACACCTTC; CDR3 protein: CATSRDRQGDRVGYTF
clone size: .; J gene: TRBJ1-2; CDR3 length: 14; V gene: TRBV2; D gene: .; CDR3 DNA: TGTGCCAGCAGTGCAGGGCGGCGGAACGATGGCTACACCTTC; CDR3 protein: CASSAGRRNDGYTF
clone size: .; J gene: TRBJ1-4; CDR3 length: 15; V gene: TRBV3-1; D gene: .; CDR3 DNA: TGTGCCAGCAGCCAAGTAGGCCAGGGGAGTGAAAAACTGTTTTTT; CDR3 protein: CASSQVGQGSEKLFF
clone size: few; J gene: TRBJ2-4; CDR3 length: 17; V gene: TRBV7-6; D gene: TRBD2; CDR3 DNA: TGTGCCAGCAGTTTTGAAGCGGGGGGACTAGCCAAAAACATTCAGTACTTC; CDR3 protein: CASSFEAGGLAKNIQYF
clone size: many; J gene: TRBJ2-1; CDR3 length: 15; V gene: TRBV11-2; D gene: TRBD2; CDR3 DNA: TGCGCCAGCAGCCTCCTAGCGGGGGACGGGAATGAGCAGTTCTTC; CDR3 protein: CASSLLAGDGNEQFF
clone size: many; J gene: TRBJ1-2; CDR3 length: 17; V gene: TRBV5-1; D gene: TRBD1; CDR3 DNA: TGCGCCAGCAGCTCACAACCCGGGGACAGGTTACTCTATGGCTACACCTTC; CDR3 protein: CASSSQPGDRLLYGYTF
clone size: .; J gene: TRBJ2-2; CDR3 length: 12; V gene: TRBV24-1; D gene: .; CDR3 DNA: TGTGCCACCAGTGCGGGGGCTGGGGAGCTGTTTTTT; CDR3 protein: CATSAGAGELFF
clone size: .; J gene: TRBJ2-7; CDR3 length: 14; V gene: TRBV28; D gene: .; CDR3 DNA: TGTGCCAGCAGTTTGGAATATCGGATGGACGAGCAGTACTTC; CDR3 protein: CASSLEYRMDEQYF
clone size: few; J gene: TRBJ2-5; CDR3 length: 13; V gene: TRBV6-5; D gene: TRBD1; CDR3 DNA: TGTGCCAGCAGTATGGACAGGCAAGAGACCCAGTACTTC; CDR3 protein: CASSMDRQETQYF
clone size: many; J gene: TRBJ1-2; CDR3 length: 13; V gene: TRBV4-3; D gene: .; CDR3 DNA: TGCGCCAGCAGCCAAGAATCGGGCTATGGCTACACCTTC; CDR3 protein: CASSQESGYGYTF
clone size: few; J gene: TRBJ1-2; CDR3 length: 14; V gene: TRBV6-5; D gene: .; CDR3 DNA: TGTGCCAGCAGTTACTCAACGGGTCTTAATGGCTACACCTTC; CDR3 protein: CASSYSTGLNGYTF
clone size: .; J gene: TRBJ2-3; CDR3 length: 17; V gene: TRBV20-1; D gene: TRBD2; CDR3 DNA: TGCAGTGCTAGTTCTATACTAGCGGGGGAGCGCACAGATACGCAGTATTTT; CDR3 protein: CSASSILAGERTDTQYF
clone size: .; J gene: TRBJ2-7; CDR3 length: 15; V gene: TRBV4-3; D gene: .; CDR3 DNA: TGCGCCAGCAGCCAAGAAACGGTGAGCTCCTACGAGCAGTACTTC; CDR3 protein: CASSQETVSSYEQYF
clone size: .; J gene: TRBJ2-1; CDR3 length: 16; V gene: TRBV27; D gene: TRBD1; CDR3 DNA: TGTGCCAGCAGTCGTACGGACAGGGCTTTTGGGGATGAGCAGTTCTTC; CDR3 protein: CASSRTDRAFGDEQFF
clone size: .; J gene: TRBJ2-1; CDR3 length: 13; V gene: TRBV7-9; D gene: .; CDR3 DNA: TGTGCCAGCAGCTCTCCAGGAATCGATGAGCAGTTCTTC; CDR3 protein: CASSSPGIDEQFF
clone size: .; J gene: TRBJ2-7; CDR3 length: 14; V gene: TRBV5-5; D gene: .; CDR3 DNA: TGTGCCAGCAGCTTGGGGACAGTCAGTCACGAGCAGTACTTC; CDR3 protein: CASSLGTVSHEQYF
clone size: .; J gene: TRBJ2-7; CDR3 length: 15; V gene: TRBV5-6; D gene: .; CDR3 DNA: TGTGCCAGCAGCTTAAGCAGCCAAGGTCACTACGAGCAGTACTTC; CDR3 protein: CASSLSSQGHYEQYF
clone size: .; J gene: TRBJ2-4; CDR3 length: 15; V gene: TRBV6-5; D gene: .; CDR3 DNA: TGTGCCAGCACCCCGGACAGAGGGAAGAAAAACATTCAGTACTTC; CDR3 protein: CASTPDRGKKNIQYF
clone size: .; J gene: TRBJ2-1; CDR3 length: 15; V gene: TRBV11-2; D gene: TRBD2; CDR3 DNA: TGTGCCAGCAGCTTAGTCCCGCTAGCGGGGGATGAGCAGTTCTTC; CDR3 protein: CASSLVPLAGDEQFF
clone size: few; J gene: TRBJ2-1; CDR3 length: 12; V gene: TRBV4-1; D gene: .; CDR3 DNA: TGCGCCAGCAGCCTCTGGGACGGTGAGCAGTTCTTC; CDR3 protein: CASSLWDGEQFF
clone size: .; J gene: TRBJ1-1; CDR3 length: 11; V gene: TRBV7-2; D gene: .; CDR3 DNA: TGTGCCAGCGGGACGTCGCTTGAAGCTTTCTTT; CDR3 protein: CASGTSLEAFF
clone size: few; J gene: TRBJ2-7; CDR3 length: 12; V gene: TRBV10-3; D gene: TRBD1; CDR3 DNA: TGTGCCATCGGGACAGTCAACTACGAGCAGTACTTC; CDR3 protein: CAIGTVNYEQYF
clone size: .; J gene: TRBJ1-4; CDR3 length: 13; V gene: TRBV15; D gene: .; CDR3 DNA: TGTGCCACCAGCGGAAAGGGGGGTGAAAAACTGTTTTTT; CDR3 protein: CATSGKGGEKLFF
clone size: few; J gene: TRBJ2-3; CDR3 length: 17; V gene: TRBV27; D gene: .; CDR3 DNA: TGTGCCAGCAGGAGACTAGTGGGCCAGTCTAGCACAGATACGCAGTATTTT; CDR3 protein: CASRRLVGQSSTDTQYF
clone size: .; J gene: TRBJ2-2; CDR3 length: 13; V gene: TRBV6-2/TRBV6-3; D gene: .; CDR3 DNA: TGTGCCAGCAGAAACGGGGTGACCGGGGAGCTGTTTTTT; CDR3 protein: CASRNGVTGELFF
clone size: .; J gene: TRBJ1-2; CDR3 length: 13; V gene: TRBV28; D gene: .; CDR3 DNA: TGTGCCAGCAGTTTAACCTTCAGCTGGGGCTACACCTTC; CDR3 protein: CASSLTFSWGYTF
clone size: .; J gene: TRBJ1-1; CDR3 length: 15; V gene: TRBV13; D gene: .; CDR3 DNA: TGTGCCAGCAGCGAGAACCAGGGCTCTCACGCTGAAGCTTTCTTT; CDR3 protein: CASSENQGSHAEAFF
clone size: .; J gene: TRBJ2-1; CDR3 length: 15; V gene: TRBV27; D gene: .; CDR3 DNA: TGTGCCAGCAGTTTGGGGAGGGGGCCTTTGAATGAGCAGTTCTTC; CDR3 protein: CASSLGRGPLNEQFF
clone size: many; J gene: TRBJ2-1; CDR3 length: 16; V gene: TRBV20-1; D gene: .; CDR3 DNA: TGCAGTGCTAGAGATCTCGGGGGTCGCGCATTACGTGAGCAGTTCTTC; CDR3 protein: CSARDLGGRALREQFF
clone size: few; J gene: TRBJ2-1; CDR3 length: 17; V gene: TRBV24-1; D gene: TRBD2; CDR3 DNA: TGTGCCACCGCACGCGGGAGGGGGGACTTCGATGCCAATGAGCAGTTCTTC; CDR3 protein: CATARGRGDFDANEQFF
clone size: .; J gene: TRBJ2-4; CDR3 length: 16; V gene: TRBV7-9; D gene: .; CDR3 DNA: TGTGCCAGCAGCTCGGGACTCGAATTAGCCAAAAACATTCGGTACTTC; CDR3 protein: CASSSGLELAKNIRYF
clone size: few; J gene: TRBJ2-1; CDR3 length: 13; V gene: TRBV27; D gene: .; CDR3 DNA: TGTGCCAGCACCCTCGGCAGCAACCATGAGCAGTTCTTC; CDR3 protein: CASTLGSNHEQFF
clone size: .; J gene: TRBJ1-2; CDR3 length: 15; V gene: TRBV27; D gene: .; CDR3 DNA: TGTGCCAGCAGTTTATCTCGGGGGGCCTACTATGGCTACACCTTC; CDR3 protein: CASSLSRGAYYGYTF
clone size: .; J gene: TRBJ2-7; CDR3 length: 13; V gene: TRBV20-1; D gene: .; CDR3 DNA: TGCAGTGGCGAAAGTCCGAGCACCTACGAGCAGTACTTC; CDR3 protein: CSGESPSTYEQYF
clone size: few; J gene: TRBJ2-5; CDR3 length: 13; V gene: TRBV2; D gene: .; CDR3 DNA: TGTGCCAGCAGTGAAATGGGCCAAGAGACCCAGTACTTC; CDR3 protein: CASSEMGQETQYF
clone size: .; J gene: TRBJ2-3; CDR3 length: 15; V gene: TRBV12-3/TRBV12-4; D gene: .; CDR3 DNA: TGTGCCAGCAGTGACGGATGGGAGGTCACAGATGCGCAGTATTTT; CDR3 protein: CASSDGWEVTDAQYF
clone size: few; J gene: TRBJ2-5; CDR3 length: 15; V gene: TRBV10-3; D gene: TRBD2; CDR3 DNA: TGTGCCATCAGTCTGAGAGGAGCGGGGGGCGAGACCCAGTACTTC; CDR3 protein: CAISLRGAGGETQYF
clone size: .; J gene: TRBJ1-1; CDR3 length: 12; V gene: TRBV4-1; D gene: .; CDR3 DNA: TGCGCCAGCAGCCAAGTGTACACTGAAGCTTTCTTT; CDR3 protein: CASSQVYTEAFF
clone size: few; J gene: TRBJ2-1; CDR3 length: 17; V gene: TRBV9; D gene: TRBD2; CDR3 DNA: TGTGCCAGCAGCGGTAGCCGGGGGCTAGCGGGAGTTGAGGAGCAGTTCTTC; CDR3 protein: CASSGSRGLAGVEEQFF
clone size: .; J gene: TRBJ1-1; CDR3 length: 15; V gene: TRBV14; D gene: TRBD1; CDR3 DNA: TGTGCCAGCAGCCACCCGGGACAGGGGGACACTGAAGCTTTCTTT; CDR3 protein: CASSHPGQGDTEAFF
clone size: .; J gene: TRBJ1-2; CDR3 length: 15; V gene: TRBV6-5; D gene: .; CDR3 DNA: TGTGCCAGCAGTACCCGTGGGGGCGCCAACTATGGCTACACCTTC; CDR3 protein: CASSTRGGANYGYTF
clone size: few; J gene: TRBJ1-2; CDR3 length: 14; V gene: TRBV7-2; D gene: .; CDR3 DNA: TGTGCCAGCAGCCCACGGGGGCCAAGTTGGGGCTACACCTTC; CDR3 protein: CASSPRGPSWGYTF
clone size: .; J gene: TRBJ2-7; CDR3 length: 15; V gene: TRBV29-1; D gene: TRBD2; CDR3 DNA: TGCAGCGTTGAAGAACTAGCGGGAGGAGGCTACGAGCAGTACTTC; CDR3 protein: CSVEELAGGGYEQYF
clone size: few; J gene: TRBJ2-5; CDR3 length: 14; V gene: TRBV12-3/TRBV12-4; D gene: TRBD2; CDR3 DNA: TGTGCCAGCGGACCGGGACTAGCGGAAGAGACCCAGTACTTC; CDR3 protein: CASGPGLAEETQYF
clone size: few; J gene: TRBJ2-1; CDR3 length: 16; V gene: TRBV3-1; D gene: TRBD2; CDR3 DNA: TGTGCCAGCAGCCAAGGCACTAGCGTGTCCTACAATGAGCAGTTCTTC; CDR3 protein: CASSQGTSVSYNEQFF
clone size: .; J gene: TRBJ2-1; CDR3 length: 15; V gene: TRBV24-1; D gene: TRBD1; CDR3 DNA: TGTGCCACCAGTGATTCCACAGGGGCTAGAAATGAGCAGTTCTTC; CDR3 protein: CATSDSTGARNEQFF
clone size: .; J gene: TRBJ2-7; CDR3 length: 16; V gene: TRBV4-1; D gene: .; CDR3 DNA: TGCGCCAGCAGCTTAGCTTTACGACAGGATCTTTACGAGCAGTACTTC; CDR3 protein: CASSLALRQDLYEQYF
clone size: few; J gene: TRBJ1-1; CDR3 length: 15; V gene: TRBV4-2; D gene: TRBD1; CDR3 DNA: TGTGCCAGCAGCCAAGGCCCAGGGGGCTTGGTTGAAGCTTTCTTT; CDR3 protein: CASSQGPGGLVEAFF
clone size: .; J gene: TRBJ2-7; CDR3 length: 16; V gene: TRBV5-1; D gene: TRBD2; CDR3 DNA: TGCGCCACCATGACTAGCGGGGGGAGCTCCTACAATGAGCAGTACTTC; CDR3 protein: CATMTSGGSSYNEQYF
clone size: few; J gene: TRBJ1-2; CDR3 length: 16; V gene: TRBV7-9; D gene: .; CDR3 DNA: TGTGCCAGCAGCTTATCCGCCGGTAGAGCTAACTATGGCTACACCTTC; CDR3 protein: CASSLSAGRANYGYTF
clone size: .; J gene: TRBJ1-4; CDR3 length: 17; V gene: TRBV12-3/TRBV12-4; D gene: TRBD1; CDR3 DNA: TGTGCCAGCTGCCCTGGACAGGGTTTTACGATAGGTGAAAAACTGTTTTTT; CDR3 protein: CASCPGQGFTIGEKLFF
clone size: .; J gene: TRBJ2-7; CDR3 length: 16; V gene: TRBV24-1; D gene: .; CDR3 DNA: TGTGCCACCAGTGATTTGCCTGGGGCTTTCTACAATGAGCAGTACTTC; CDR3 protein: CATSDLPGAFYNEQYF
clone size: .; J gene: TRBJ2-2; CDR3 length: 15; V gene: TRBV10-1; D gene: .; CDR3 DNA: TGCGCCAGCAGTGAGTCGGGGACATACACCGGGGAGCTGTTTTTT; CDR3 protein: CASSESGTYTGELFF
clone size: .; J gene: TRBJ1-6; CDR3 length: 15; V gene: TRBV7-2; D gene: .; CDR3 DNA: TGTGCCAGCAGCTTAGCCAGGGATTATAATTCACCCCTCCACTTT; CDR3 protein: CASSLARDYNSPLHF
clone size: many; J gene: TRBJ1-2; CDR3 length: 13; V gene: TRBV6-5; D gene: .; CDR3 DNA: TGTGCCAGCAGTCGACAGGACGTCTATGGCTACACCTTC; CDR3 protein: CASSRQDVYGYTF